Presented here are 22 T cell receptor beta chains from one specimen sequenced in a study of regulatory T cells in long-lasting Graves disease. Sequencing libraries for TCR beta were prepared with iRepertoire HTBI primers and Arm-PCR of CDR3 regions. TCRdb reanalysed the multiplex PCR reads using MiXCR and keeps one entry per CDR3 protein. The table shows about 320,000 distinct CDR3 sequences, with 15% to 20% occurring only once. The sample's time point: newly diagnosed GD, antithyroid drugs for less than 3 months. PBMC RNA served as the TCR library source. The material was peripheral blood mononuclear cells (PBMCs), obtained at new diagnosis, from a patient treated with antithyroid drugs. The receptors here all came from a female donor with Graves disease.

This clonotype was seen repeatedly, ten times or more. The V gene is TRBV2, the J gene TRBJ2-6, with a weak D call TRBD1 (6 bases). V was pared by 9 bases and J by 4 bases, with 16 bases between. In germline, CDR1 is SNHLY, CDR2 FYNNEI. The CDR3 runs 15 residues. The CDR3 coding sequence is TGTGCCAGTGGACTTCAGGGGTCGGGGGCCAACGTCCTGACTTTC. Encoded protein: CASGLQGSGANVLTF.

To note about this clonotype: A far larger clone is just one base off, so this is likely a read error. The rearrangement links TRBV2 to TRBJ2-5; no definite D call. Germline V gives CDR1 SNHLY, CDR2 FYNNEI. This CDR3 contains 11 residues. Trimming removed 6 bases at V and 3 bases at J, with 5 bases between. The chain's CDR3 is CASRVKETQYF. The CDR3 DNA is TGTGCCAGCAGGGTGAAAGAGACCCAGTACTTC.

There are many counts of this clonotype. The J gene is TRBJ2-7, the V gene TRBV6-2 or TRBV6-3, with D uncertain. Between the trimmed V and J ends, which lost 7 bases and 4 bases, there was a span of 14 bases. CDR1 MNHEY and CDR2 SVGEGT come from the germline V gene. The length of the CDR3 is 13 residues. This CDR3 reads CASILKTGYEQYF. CDR3 sequence (DNA): TGTGCCAGCATCCTTAAGACGGGTTACGAGCAGTACTTC.

By share, this clonotype counts as medium-sized. This chain joins TRBV2 and TRBJ2-7; 7 bases are a match to TRBD2. CDR1 SNHLY and CDR2 FYNNEI come from the germline V gene. The CDR3 consists of 15 residues. The junction had 6 bases not matched to a gene; V was cut back by 4 bases and J by 0 bases. CDR3 residues: CASSAASGSSYEQYF. As DNA, the CDR3 is TGTGCCAGCAGTGCCGCTAGCGGTAGCTCCTACGAGCAGTACTTC.

For this clonotype: Since a much larger clone is just one base distant, this may be a read error. The chain employs TRBV10-3 and TRBJ2-3; TRBD1 might be the D (5 bases). The tail of the sequence fits TRBJ2-1 better, so the J call may be wrong. This CDR3 contains 15 residues. Looked up from germline, CDR1 is ENHRY and CDR2 is SYGVKD. CDR3 region: CTISEGQNALGEQFF. DNA for the CDR3: TGTACCATCAGTGAAGGACAAAATGCCTTGGGTGAGCAGTTCTTC.

To note about this clonotype: This may be a read error, as it is one base from a much larger clone. V usage is TRBV6-5 and J usage is TRBJ1-6; tentatively, D is TRBD1 (6 bases). Germline values: CDR1 MNHEY, CDR2 SVGAGI. This CDR3 has 15 amino acids. V was shortened by 3 bases and J by 8 bases, with 14 bases between the two germline ends. The CDR3 sequence is CASSYRPEGDSPLHF. The CDR3 bases are TGTGCCAGCAGTTATAGACCCGAGGGGGATTCACCCCTCCACTTT.

This clonotype appeared many times. The chain carries TRBV27 and TRBJ2-7, with a tentative D call TRBD2 (5 bases). V shed 1 base and J shed 2 bases, with 9 bases lying between them. Looked up from germline, CDR1 is MNHEY and CDR2 is SMNVEV (reference sequence). This CDR3 comprises 14 residues. Here the CDR3 DNA reads TGTGCCAGCAGTTTATTCACCGGGGCCTACGAGCAGTACTTC. It translates to CASSLFTGAYEQYF.

This clonotype was observed at least ten times. The chain carries TRBV11-2 and TRBJ2-7, with no clear D. Trimming pared 2 bases from V and 1 base from J, leaving 9 bases between. Germline V gene data show CDR1 as SGHAT and CDR2 as FQNNGV. The CDR3 runs 14 residues. The CDR3: CASSLMGRSYEQYF. The CDR3 DNA reads as TGTGCCAGCAGCTTAATGGGCAGATCCTACGAGCAGTACTTC.

The chain is built from TRBV28 and TRBJ2-5; possibly TRBD1 or TRBD2 for D (5 bases each). The CDR3 loop spans 13 amino acids. Germline CDR1 and CDR2: MDHEN and SYDVKM. Trimming left V 3 bases short and J 5 bases short, with 10 bases between. In nucleotides, the CDR3 is TGTGCCAGCAGTTTCCAGGGCGGGGAGACCCAGTACTTC. Protein sequence: CASSFQGGETQYF.

Regarding this clonotype: Given a much more abundant clone one base away, this may be a read error. V and J are TRBV6-1 and TRBJ2-7; D not resolved. The CDR3 sequence is 12 residues long. With 3 bases removed from V and 2 bases from J, the gap between germline ends came to 5 bases. Germline V gene lookup returns CDR1 MNHNS and CDR2 SASEGT. CDR3 residues: CASSDSPYEQYF. The CDR3 DNA reads TGTGCCAGCAGTGACAGTCCCTACGAGCAGTACTTC.

This clonotype was seen ten or more times. The rearrangement uses TRBV5-1 and TRBJ2-2, with 9 positions matching TRBD1. The V segment lost 4 bases and the J segment 6 bases; nucleotides outside the gene matches: 7. Germline CDR1 reads SGHRS; CDR2 reads YFSETQ. The CDR3 extends over 15 amino acids. CDR3 residues: CASSPGQGLAGELFF. The CDR3, as DNA: TGCGCCAGCAGCCCCGGACAGGGGCTCGCCGGGGAGCTGTTTTTT.

This clonotype was counted only a few times. A much larger clone differs from this one at a single base, so this may be a read error. This chain uses TRBV12-3 or TRBV12-4 with TRBJ1-5; 7 nucleotides agree with TRBD1. The CDR3 is made up of 15 amino acids. CDR3 DNA: TGTGCCAGCAGTTTTAGGGGGCCGGGCAATCAGTCCCAGCATTTT. Residues: CASSFRGPGNQSQHF.

This chain joins TRBV7-9 and TRBJ2-7; no clear D. The CDR3 is 12 residues long. V was pared by 8 bases and J by 8 bases, with 16 bases between. Germline V gene sequence: CDR1 SEHNR, CDR2 FQNEAQ (reference sequence). The CDR3 DNA follows: TGTGCCAGCGGATTGGGCCCCCTCAAGCAGTACTTC. The encoded protein is CASGLGPLKQYF.

This clonotype was counted between two and nine times. This chain joins TRBV5-1 and TRBJ1-5; no firm D call. Looked up from germline, CDR1 is SGHRS and CDR2 is YFSETQ. This CDR3 comprises 16 residues. Trimming removed 4 bases from V and 6 bases from J, with 20 bases in between. CDR3 amino acids: CASSPSGWDRSQPQHF. The CDR3 bases are TGCGCCAGCAGCCCGAGCGGTTGGGATCGGAGTCAGCCCCAGCATTTT.

This clonotype appeared many times. This chain joins TRBV6-1 and TRBJ2-1, with no clear D. The germline V and J ends were trimmed by 1 base and 9 bases, with 4 bases remaining between them. Germline V lookup: CDR1 MNHNS, CDR2 SASEGT. The CDR3 is 11 residues long. The DNA for the CDR3 is TGTGCCAGCAGTGAAGTAACTGAGCAGTTCTTC. This codes for CASSEVTEQFF.

As regards this clonotype: A much larger clone is a single base away; this may be a read error. The conserved phenylalanine or tryptophan normally closing the CDR3 is absent here, so this likely arose from a read error. The chain carries TRBV18 and TRBJ2-1; D is perhaps TRBD1 (5 bases). V lost 6 bases to trimming and J lost 0 bases, with 9 bases between them. CDR3 length: 14 amino acids. Germline values: CDR1 KGHSH, CDR2 LQKENI. CDR3 amino acids: CASSGQGSYNEQFL. The CDR3 coding sequence is TGTGCCAGCTCCGGGCAGGGCTCCTACAATGAGCAGTTCCTC.

With regard to this clonotype: This sequence may be a read error, since a much larger clone differs from it by one base. The CDR3 does not end in the conserved phenylalanine or tryptophan, so this is likely a read error. This sequence joins TRBV7-2 and TRBJ1-4, with 7 bases aligning to TRBD1. The V segment lost 1 base and the J segment 0 bases; nucleotides outside the gene matches: 8. Germline V gives CDR1 SGHTA, CDR2 FQGNSA. The CDR3 runs to 18 residues. The CDR3 DNA is TGTGCCAGCAGCTTAGTATTCAGGGGGTCTACAACTAATGAAAAACTGTTTTAT. This sequence encodes CASSLVFRGSTTNEKLFY.

At least ten counts were recorded for this clonotype. The chain carries TRBV2 and TRBJ2-1; D tentatively fits TRBD1 or TRBD2 (7 bases each). Trimming removed 10 bases from V and 7 bases from J, with 17 bases in between. The V gene's germline CDR1 is SNHLY and CDR2 FYNNEI. The CDR3 totals 13 residues. The chain's CDR3 is CATGAGGGNEQFF. The DNA for the CDR3 is TGTGCCACGGGGGCAGGGGGGGGGAATGAGCAGTTCTTC.

This clonotype was seen repeatedly, ten times or more. The genes are TRBV19 and TRBJ2-2, with unresolved D. The CDR3 length is 10 residues. CDR1 is LNHDA and CDR2 is SQIVND in the germline V gene (reference sequence). Deletions cut 10 bases from V and 8 bases from J, with 8 bases between. CDR3 sequence reads: CATLKGELFF. DNA for the CDR3: TGTGCCACCTTGAAGGGGGAGCTGTTTTTT.

The V gene is TRBV9, the J gene TRBJ2-5; D gene unclear. The CDR3 runs to 13 residues. V lost 5 bases and J lost 0, with 8 bases in between. Germline V gene lookup returns CDR1 SGDLS and CDR2 YYNGEE. CDR3: CASRDPYQETQYF. In DNA form, the CDR3 reads TGTGCCAGCAGGGACCCATACCAAGAGACCCAGTACTTC.

This clonotype was picked up many times. The rearrangement links TRBV2 to TRBJ2-5, with D maybe TRBD2 (6 bases). Germline values: CDR1 SNHLY, CDR2 FYNNEI. The V end was cut by 0 bases, the J end by 1 base, with 9 bases between. CDR3 length equals 15 residues. The CDR3 is CASSEARTIQETQYF. The CDR3 DNA sequence: TGTGCCAGCAGTGAAGCCAGGACTATCCAAGAGACCCAGTACTTC.

This clonotype was recorded many times. The CDR3 reads CASSETGMVDTQYF. The CDR3, as DNA: TGTGCCAGCAGCGAAACGGGAATGGTAGATACGCAGTATTTT. This chain uses TRBV9 with TRBJ2-3; D is perhaps TRBD2 (5 bases). With 3 bases removed from V and 5 bases from J, the gap between germline ends came to 13 bases. This CDR3 contains 14 residues. Germline CDR1 reads SGDLS; CDR2 reads YYNGEE.